This is a list of T cell receptor beta chains from one sample in a study of persistence of HIV-infected CD4 T cells. Method: immunoSEQ multiplex PCR; TCRdb's copy keeps in-frame clones and lacks some. The data show about 64,000 clones, with more than 70% seen just once and roughly 1.8% held by the top ten. No antigen is known for these receptors. Sequenced here: CD4+ T cells sorted from PBMCs after roughly 18-hour stimulation, sampled from a patient who received antiretroviral therapy. The source is an adult man with HIV who was CMV-seropositive. Both conserved end residues are part of each CDR3. The D gene is left open where the match is weak. Expanded clones get a size class; other rows say once, few or many, or leave the size out.

DNA: TGTGCCAGCAGGGTTTCTTCTAGCACAGATACGCAGTATTTT
CDR3: CASRVSSSTDTQYF
size: -
V: TRBV6-5
D: -
J: TRBJ2-3

DNA: TGTGCCAGCAGCCTCCTGGCGGAGACGATATACGAGCAGTACTTC
CDR3: CASSLLAETIYEQYF
size: -
V: TRBV14
D: -
J: TRBJ2-7

DNA: TGTGCCACCAGCAGAGGTCGGACAGGGAACACCGGGGAGCTGTTTTTT
CDR3: CATSRGRTGNTGELFF
size: -
V: TRBV15
D: TRBD1
J: TRBJ2-2

DNA: TGTGCCAGTAGTGAAGACAGGGGGCTTGAGCAGTACTTC
CDR3: CASSEDRGLEQYF
size: -
V: TRBV19
D: TRBD1
J: TRBJ2-7

DNA: TGTGCCAGCAATTCAGGGCCCCCGGGGGGCAATCAGCCCCAGCATTTT
CDR3: CASNSGPPGGNQPQHF
size: -
V: TRBV5-5
D: -
J: TRBJ1-5

DNA: TGTGCCAGCAGCATACAGGCAGGCTATGGCTACACCTTC
CDR3: CASSIQAGYGYTF
size: -
V: TRBV6-5
D: -
J: TRBJ1-2

DNA: TGTGCCAGTAGTATTTCAGGGGGGCTCTATGGCTACACCTTC
CDR3: CASSISGGLYGYTF
size: -
V: TRBV19
D: TRBD1
J: TRBJ1-2

DNA: TGTGCCAGCAGCAGGGGTGCTGGAAACACCATATATTTT
CDR3: CASSRGAGNTIYF
size: -
V: TRBV28
D: -
J: TRBJ1-3

DNA: TGTGCCAGCTCAGGGAGCCAGAACACTGAAGCTTTCTTT
CDR3: CASSGSQNTEAFF
size: -
V: TRBV18
D: -
J: TRBJ1-1

DNA: TGTGCCAGCTCACCACGAGGGGCCGCAACTAATGAAAAACTGTTTTTT
CDR3: CASSPRGAATNEKLFF
size: -
V: TRBV18
D: -
J: TRBJ1-4

DNA: TGTGCCACCAGTGATCCAACAGGGCCCCGGGCTGATACGCAGTATTTT
CDR3: CATSDPTGPRADTQYF
size: -
V: TRBV24-1
D: -
J: TRBJ2-3

DNA: TGTGCCAGCAGCTTAGGAAGAATTAACACCGGGGAGCTGTTTTTT
CDR3: CASSLGRINTGELFF
size: -
V: TRBV7-2
D: -
J: TRBJ2-2

DNA: TGCGCCAGCAGCTTTGACAGGGCCATCTACGAGCAGTACTTC
CDR3: CASSFDRAIYEQYF
size: -
V: TRBV5-1
D: TRBD1
J: TRBJ2-7

DNA: TGTGCCAGCTCCGGACAGTCGAACACCGGGGAGCTGTTTTTT
CDR3: CASSGQSNTGELFF
size: -
V: TRBV25-1
D: -
J: TRBJ2-2

DNA: TGTGCCAGCAGCCATCACCGGGACAGGGACTGGCCAGATACGCAGTATTTT
CDR3: CASSHHRDRDWPDTQYF
size: -
V: TRBV6-2/TRBV6-3
D: TRBD1
J: TRBJ2-3

DNA: TGTGCCAGCAGCTTAGAACAGGCGGCCGGGGAGCTGTTTTTT
CDR3: CASSLEQAAGELFF
size: -
V: TRBV7-2
D: -
J: TRBJ2-2

DNA: TGCGCCAGCAGCCAAGCCCTGGGACGGCCAAACTATGGCTACACCTTC
CDR3: CASSQALGRPNYGYTF
size: -
V: TRBV4-1
D: -
J: TRBJ1-2

DNA: TGTGCCAGCAGCTCTAGGGGCAGGGGGCGCGGGGACACTGAAGCTTTCTTT
CDR3: CASSSRGRGRGDTEAFF
size: once
V: TRBV5-6
D: TRBD1
J: TRBJ1-1

DNA: TGTGCCAGCAGTTACTCTGGCGGGCGGGACACTGAAGCTTTCTTT
CDR3: CASSYSGGRDTEAFF
size: -
V: TRBV6-6
D: -
J: TRBJ1-1

DNA: TGTGCCAGCAGCCAAGAAAGGCAGCTAATATACGAGCAGTACTTC
CDR3: CASSQERQLIYEQYF
size: -
V: TRBV4-2
D: -
J: TRBJ2-7

DNA: TGTGCCTGGAGTGCTCGGGACGTTTGGGGCTACACCTTC
CDR3: CAWSARDVWGYTF
size: -
V: TRBV30
D: -
J: TRBJ1-2

DNA: TGCAGTGCCCCGGGGGGAGATACGCAGTATTTT
CDR3: CSAPGGDTQYF
size: few
V: TRBV20-1
D: TRBD2
J: TRBJ2-3

DNA: TGTGCCAGCAGCCATGGGACAGGGGGGACACCCCTCCACTTT
CDR3: CASSHGTGGTPLHF
size: -
V: TRBV11-2
D: TRBD1
J: TRBJ1-6

DNA: TGTGCCACCAGTGATAGCCCCCCAAACAATGAGCAGTTCTTC
CDR3: CATSDSPPNNEQFF
size: -
V: TRBV24-1
D: -
J: TRBJ2-1

DNA: TGTGCCAGCAGCCCGAACCGGGACAGCTTTAACTATGGCTACACCTTC
CDR3: CASSPNRDSFNYGYTF
size: -
V: TRBV9
D: TRBD1
J: TRBJ1-2

DNA: TGTGCCAGCAGCCGGCGACAGAACTACGAGCAGTACTTC
CDR3: CASSRRQNYEQYF
size: -
V: TRBV5-6
D: -
J: TRBJ2-7

DNA: TGTGCCAGCAGCCCAGGGGGGGGTCTATTAAACTATGGCTACACCTTC
CDR3: CASSPGGGLLNYGYTF
size: -
V: TRBV5-4
D: TRBD1
J: TRBJ1-2

DNA: TGTGCCAGCAGTCCCGACCCTGACAGGGGCAAGCAGTACTTC
CDR3: CASSPDPDRGKQYF
size: -
V: TRBV2
D: TRBD1
J: TRBJ2-7

DNA: TGTGCCAGCTCACCGGGACGGCTTAATGGCTACACCTTC
CDR3: CASSPGRLNGYTF
size: -
V: TRBV18
D: -
J: TRBJ1-2

DNA: TGCGCCAGCAGCCCCCAGGGGACGGTTAGCAATCAGCCCCAGCATTTT
CDR3: CASSPQGTVSNQPQHF
size: -
V: TRBV4-1
D: -
J: TRBJ1-5

DNA: TGTGCCATCAGTGAGCCTACTAGCGGGGGTTCCTACGAGCAGTACTTC
CDR3: CAISEPTSGGSYEQYF
size: -
V: TRBV10-3
D: TRBD2
J: TRBJ2-7